This entry lists 13 T cell receptor beta chains sequenced from one sample in a study of tumor and adjacent non-tumor tissue in lung cancer. Three rounds of nested PCR, following a modified ARM-PCR protocol, produced the TCRbeta library. Using its own MiXCR run on the multiplex PCR reads, TCRdb lists one record per CDR3 protein. The sample lists 65,000 to 70,000 distinct CDR3 sequences, just under 60% occurring once. No cell sorting was done before RNA was extracted from the tissue. The sequenced sample was lung tumor tissue. The source of these receptors is a man aged 45-65 years with non-small cell lung cancer.

The V call is TRBV12-3 or TRBV12-4, the J call TRBJ2-6; the D call may be TRBD1 or TRBD2 (5 bases each). The CDR3 covers 15 residues. Trimming left V 7 bases short and J 1 base short, with 11 bases between. CDR3 loop: CASNKGTSGANVLTF. CDR3 in DNA: TGTGCCAGCAATAAAGGGACGTCTGGGGCCAACGTCCTGACTTTC.

In regard to this clonotype: With a much larger clone just one base away, this may be a read error. The chain carries TRBV10-2 and TRBJ2-2; D could derive from TRBD1 or TRBD2 (5 bases each). Per germline, CDR1 WSHSY and CDR2 SAAADI. The CDR3 totals 15 residues. This CDR3 is CASSEWSGHTGELVF. The CDR3 DNA sequence: TGCGCCAGCAGTGAGTGGTCAGGGCACACCGGGGAGCTGGTTTTT.

Regarding this clonotype: One junction end disagrees with the germline gene, perhaps due to a read error. The chain uses TRBV6-6 and TRBJ2-6, with TRBD1 identical over 9 bases. The CDR3 length is 18 residues. Germline-derived CDR1 and CDR2 are MNHNY and SVGAGI (reference sequence). CDR3 nucleotide sequence: TGTACCATCAGTCGCCCGGGACAGGGCGTCTCTGGGGTCAACGTCCTGACTTTC. As protein: CTISRPGQGVSGVNVLTF.

About this clonotype itself: This may come from a read error, since a much larger clone is one base off. This chain joins TRBV6-5 and TRBJ1-5; weak D call: TRBD1 (5 bases). The CDR3 totals 14 residues. The ends were cut back, 6 bases at V and 4 bases at J, with 13 bases in the middle. Germline V CDR1 and CDR2: MNHEY, SVGAGI. The CDR3 loop is CASRHSGRNQPQHF. The CDR3 DNA sequence: TGTGCCAGCAGGCACTCGGGACGGAATCAGCCCCAGCATTTT.

About this clonotype itself: Being one base from a much bigger clone, this may be a read error. J is TRBJ2-5 and V is TRBV5-4; 8 bases are a match to TRBD1. The germline V gene has CDR1 SGHNT and CDR2 YYREEE (reference sequence). CDR3 length: 13 residues. The CDR3 DNA sequence: TGTGTCAGCAGCCAACAGGGGGAAGAGACCCAGTACTTC. It encodes CVSSQQGEETQYF.

As regards this clonotype: This CDR3 is missing its conserved last phenylalanine or tryptophan, likely due to a read error. No DNA is shown, since the ends of the CDR3 on it are uncertain; the CDR3 is the one TCRdb lists. The V call is TRBV25-1, the J call TRBJ1-2; the D segment call TRBD1 is taken from the table without a DNA check. Germline CDR1 MGHDK, CDR2 SYGVNS. Both ends counted, the CDR3 spans 15 residues. The CDR3 sequence: CTSCESNRDYYCYTL.

The genes are TRBV14 and TRBJ1-1, with D tentatively TRBD1 (5 bases). V lost 0 bases and J 13 bases, leaving 15 bases between the germline ends. Germline V gives CDR1 SGHDN, CDR2 FVKESK. The CDR3 has 13 amino acids. The CDR3 loop is CASSQEGERRNFF. The DNA for the CDR3 is TGTGCCAGCAGCCAAGAGGGGGAACGAAGGAATTTCTTT. The whole variable domain, remainder taken from reference TRBV14 and TRBJ1-1, is EAGVTQFPSHSVIEKGQTVTLRCDPISGHDNLYWYRRVMGKEIKFLLHFVKESKQDESGMPNNRFLAERTGGTYSTLKVQPAELEDSGVYFCASSQEGERRNFFGQGTRLTVV.

This clonotype was seen many times. This chain joins TRBV6-6 and TRBJ2-5; D perhaps matches TRBD1 (5 bases). The germline CDR1 and CDR2 sequences are MNHNY and SVGAGI (reference sequence). The V end lost 6 bases, the J end lost 5 bases, and 13 bases lay between the germline ends. The CDR3 is 13 residues long. The CDR3 reads CASSRRVDETQYF. CDR3 nucleotides: TGTGCCAGCAGCCGCAGGGTGGACGAGACCCAGTACTTC.

This clonotype has a count of ten or more. J is TRBJ2-7 and V is TRBV10-3, with D possibly being TRBD1 (7 bases). The CDR3 has 15 amino acids. Trimming removed 1 base at V and 1 base at J, with 11 bases between. Germline V gene data show CDR1 as ENHRY and CDR2 as SYGVKD. The CDR3 sequence: CAISEWSGGSYEQYF. For the CDR3, the DNA is TGTGCCATCAGTGAGTGGTCAGGGGGGTCCTACGAGCAGTACTTC.

Remarks on this clonotype: Compared with germline, one end of the junction differs, possibly owing to a read error. The chain joins TRBV6-6 to TRBJ1-5, with D possibly matching TRBD1 (6 bases). In germline, CDR1 is MNHNY, CDR2 SVGAGI (reference sequence). This CDR3 contains 15 residues. CDR3 protein: CASRNIQGHNQPQLF. The CDR3 nucleotides are TGTGCCAGCAGGAATATACAGGGACACAATCAGCCCCAGCTTTTT.

Only a few counts were recorded for this clonotype. J is TRBJ1-1 and V is TRBV29-1; a weak D match, TRBD1 (5 bases). The CDR3 loop spans 13 amino acids. CDR1 SQVTM and CDR2 ANQGSEA come from the germline V gene. Trimming pared 5 bases from V and 1 base from J, leaving 11 bases between. The CDR3 DNA reads TGCAGCGTTACCGGGACGAGGAACACTGAAGCTTTCTTT. Its protein product is CSVTGTRNTEAFF.

For this clonotype: Without the conserved terminal phenylalanine or tryptophan, this CDR3 likely stems from a read error. This chain links TRBV28 with TRBJ2-1, with 8 bases that match TRBD2. Germline V gives CDR1 MDHEN, CDR2 SYDVKM. Trimming took 9 bases from V and 4 from J; bases not matched to a gene: 8. This CDR3 region has 14 residues. CDR3 loop: CARSPGGPYNEQFL. DNA of the CDR3: TGTGCCAGGAGCCCGGGAGGGCCGTACAATGAGCAGTTCTTA.

The CDR3 loop reads CASRTTEPEQFF. The DNA for the CDR3 is TGTGCCAGCAGAACGACAGAGCCTGAACAGTTCTTC. The chain employs TRBV6-5 and TRBJ2-1; D possibly corresponds to TRBD1 (5 bases). The V gene lost 6 bases and the J gene lost 13 bases, with 16 bases spanning the gap. The CDR3 is 12 amino acids. The V gene's germline CDR1 is MNHEY and CDR2 SVGAGI.